This T cell receptor beta chain was profiled in a study of beta chain features in type 1 diabetes. Study information: All samples yielded some 110 million examined sorted cells.

Sequenced material consisted of expressed TCRB transcripts (all of the isolated RNA was reverse transcribed). TCRdb keeps only in-frame clones here, not all; method: immunoSEQ multiplex PCR. The table includes approximately 84,000 clones, 25% to 35% detected once. General study results and limits: These data did not resolve whether HLA type affects TCRB rearrangement. TCRB CDR3s from Type 1 diabetes patients were moderately but significantly shorter in all four CD4+ subsets.

Concerning this clone: Its antigen is unidentified.

The junction had 4 bases not matched to a gene; V was cut back by 5 bases and J by 1 base. The CDR3 runs to 14 residues. Germline-derived CDR1 and CDR2 are SGHTA and FQGTGA. The sequence was collected from a woman between 18 and 30 years old in good health. The V gene is TRBV7-3, the J gene TRBJ1-1, with 7 bases that match TRBD1. Sequenced: stem cell memory CD4+ T cells from blood. The CDR3 region is CASSRQGGNTEAFF. The CDR3, as DNA: TGTGCCAGCAGCAGACAGGGAGGGAACACTGAAGCTTTCTTT. The full variable domain, its missing parts supplied by reference TRBV7-3 and TRBJ1-1, is GAGVSQTPSNKVTEKGKYVELRCDPISGHTALYWYRQSLGQGPEFLIYFQGTGAADDSGLPNDRFFAVRPEGSVSTLKIQRTERGDSAVYLCASSRQGGNTEAFFGQGTRLTVV.